The sequence of this T cell receptor beta chain was determined in a study of blood T cell repertoires in COVID-19. Study-wide background: Acute-phase and convalescent COVID-19 samples originated in the United States, Italy and Spain. Nucleic acid was either cDNA or gDNA, and it came from T cells, B-cell-depleted T cells, or PBMCs.

Authors' data handling: How many nucleated cells were present was estimated from reference gene primer amplification. Produced via immunoSEQ multiplex PCR; TCRdb's table is partial and in-frame only. V and J calls and clone size are copied from that table; D and trimming were computed from the DNA. The table includes 120,000 to 150,000 clones, 80% to 90% detected once. The sample was peripheral blood. This receptor was identified in a woman between 50 and 59 years old in a cohort sampled during active or convalescent COVID-19.

The CDR3 is CASSVASTANEQFF. CDR3 DNA: TGTGCCAGCAGCGTAGCTTCCACTGCCAATGAGCAGTTCTTC. The V call is TRBV9, the J call TRBJ2-1; D remains ambiguous. Germline CDR1 SGDLS, CDR2 YYNGEE. The CDR3 covers 14 residues. Trimming removed 0 bases from V and 6 bases from J, with 10 bases in between.